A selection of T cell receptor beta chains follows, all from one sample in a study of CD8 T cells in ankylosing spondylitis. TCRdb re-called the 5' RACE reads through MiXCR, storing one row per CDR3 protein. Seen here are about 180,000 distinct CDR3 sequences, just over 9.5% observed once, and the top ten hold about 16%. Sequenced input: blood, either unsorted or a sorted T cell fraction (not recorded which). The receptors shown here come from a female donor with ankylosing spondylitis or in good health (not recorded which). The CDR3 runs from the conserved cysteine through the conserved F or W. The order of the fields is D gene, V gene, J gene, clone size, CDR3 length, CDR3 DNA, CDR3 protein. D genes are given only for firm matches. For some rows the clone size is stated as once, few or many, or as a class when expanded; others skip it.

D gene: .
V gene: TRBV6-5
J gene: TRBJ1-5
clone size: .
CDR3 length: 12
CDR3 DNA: TGTGCCAGCAGTCAGAGCAATCAGCCCCAGCATTTT
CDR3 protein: CASSQSNQPQHF

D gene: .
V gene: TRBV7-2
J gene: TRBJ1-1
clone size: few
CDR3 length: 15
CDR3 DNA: TGTGCCAGCAGCCTGAGGGGTCCAATAAACGGTGAAGCTTTCTTT
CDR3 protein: CASSLRGPINGEAFF

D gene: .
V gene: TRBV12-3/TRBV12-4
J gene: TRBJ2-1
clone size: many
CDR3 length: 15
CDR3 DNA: TGTGCCAGCACCCCTTCTAAGGATCAATTCAATGAGCAGTTCTTC
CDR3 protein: CASTPSKDQFNEQFF

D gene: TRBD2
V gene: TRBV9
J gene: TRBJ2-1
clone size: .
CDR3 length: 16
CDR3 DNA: TGTGCCAGCAGCGAGAGACCAGGACTAGTTCGCGATGAGCAGTTCTTC
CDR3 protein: CASSERPGLVRDEQFF

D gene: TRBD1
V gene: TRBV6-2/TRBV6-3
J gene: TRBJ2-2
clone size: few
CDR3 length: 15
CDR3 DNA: TGTGCCAGCAGTTTCGACAGGGGGACGGCCGGGGAGCTGTTTTTT
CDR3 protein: CASSFDRGTAGELFF

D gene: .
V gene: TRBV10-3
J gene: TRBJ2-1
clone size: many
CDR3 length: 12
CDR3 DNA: TGTGCCGCAGCGGAGTTAGGCAATGAGCAGTTCTTC
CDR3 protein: CAAAELGNEQFF

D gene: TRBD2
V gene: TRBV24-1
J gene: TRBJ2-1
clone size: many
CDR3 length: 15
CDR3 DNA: TGTGCCACCAGTGAAGGGACTAGCGGATACAATGAGCAGTTCTTC
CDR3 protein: CATSEGTSGYNEQFF

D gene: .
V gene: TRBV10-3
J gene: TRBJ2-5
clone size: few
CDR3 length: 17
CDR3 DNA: TGTGCCATCAGCGCCCCATCGCCGGGTGGGGACCAAGAGACCCAGTACTTC
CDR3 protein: CAISAPSPGGDQETQYF

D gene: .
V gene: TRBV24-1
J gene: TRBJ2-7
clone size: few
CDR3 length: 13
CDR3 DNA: TGTGCCACCAGTGATTCGGGTATTTACGAGCAGTACTTC
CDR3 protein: CATSDSGIYEQYF

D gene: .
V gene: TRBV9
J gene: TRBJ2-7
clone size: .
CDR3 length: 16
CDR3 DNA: TGTGCCAGCAGCCTTACGGATCGGGGCTCATACTACGAGCAGTACTTC
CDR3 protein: CASSLTDRGSYYEQYF

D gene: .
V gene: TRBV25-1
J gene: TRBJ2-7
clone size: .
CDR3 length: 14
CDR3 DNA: TGTGCCAGCAGTGAATCGGTCCCCCCCTACGAGCAGTACTTC
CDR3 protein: CASSESVPPYEQYF

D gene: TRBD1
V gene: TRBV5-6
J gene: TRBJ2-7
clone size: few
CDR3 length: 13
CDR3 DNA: TGTGCCAGCAGCTTGACAGGGGTGCACGAGCAGTACTTC
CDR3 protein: CASSLTGVHEQYF

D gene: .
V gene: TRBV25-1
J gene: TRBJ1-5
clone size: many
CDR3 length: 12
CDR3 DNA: TGTGCCAGCAGTGAAGGGGGCCAGCCCCAGCATTTT
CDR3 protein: CASSEGGQPQHF

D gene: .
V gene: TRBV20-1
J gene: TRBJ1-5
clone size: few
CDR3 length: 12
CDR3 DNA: TGCAGTGCGAGGACGGCGAATCAGCCCCAGCATTTT
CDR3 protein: CSARTANQPQHF

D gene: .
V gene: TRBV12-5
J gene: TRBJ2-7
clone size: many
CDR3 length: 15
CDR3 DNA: TGTGCTAGTGGTTTGGGAACCACCACCCCCTACGAGCAGTACTTC
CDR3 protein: CASGLGTTTPYEQYF

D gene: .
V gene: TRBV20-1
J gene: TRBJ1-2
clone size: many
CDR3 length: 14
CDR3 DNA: TGCAGTGCTAGAGATCCCCAGGGAGGAAGGAGCTACACCTTC
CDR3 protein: CSARDPQGGRSYTF

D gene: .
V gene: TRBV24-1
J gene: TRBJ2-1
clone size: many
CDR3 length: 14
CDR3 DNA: TGTGCCACCAGTGATAGTATCCAGAGCGATGAGCAGTTCTTC
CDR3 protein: CATSDSIQSDEQFF

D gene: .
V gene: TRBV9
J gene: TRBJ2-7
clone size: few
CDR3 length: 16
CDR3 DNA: TGTGCCAGCAGCCCACACCGGACAGCGATTACATACGAGCAGTACTTC
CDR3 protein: CASSPHRTAITYEQYF

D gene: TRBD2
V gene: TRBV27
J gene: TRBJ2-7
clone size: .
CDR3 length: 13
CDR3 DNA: TGTGCCAGCGGAAATAGCGGGACCCCCGAGCAGTACTTC
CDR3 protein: CASGNSGTPEQYF

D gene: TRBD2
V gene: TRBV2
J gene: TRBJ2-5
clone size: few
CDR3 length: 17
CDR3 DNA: TGTGCCAGCAGTGACCGGGGAGCGGGAGGACACCAAGAGACCCAGTACTTC
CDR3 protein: CASSDRGAGGHQETQYF

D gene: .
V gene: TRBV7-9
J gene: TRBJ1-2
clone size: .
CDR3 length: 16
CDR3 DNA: TGTGCCAGCATCCTGGATGAGACGGGTCTGGACTATGGCTACACCTTC
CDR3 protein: CASILDETGLDYGYTF

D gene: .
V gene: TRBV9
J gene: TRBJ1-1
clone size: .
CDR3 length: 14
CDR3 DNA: TGTGCCAGCAGCGGAGACACCCCGAACACTGAAGCTTTCTTT
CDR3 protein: CASSGDTPNTEAFF

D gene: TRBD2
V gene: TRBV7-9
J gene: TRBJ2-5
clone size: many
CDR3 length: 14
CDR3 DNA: TGTGCCAGCATCGGGACTAGCGGGTCAGAGACCCAGTACTTC
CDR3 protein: CASIGTSGSETQYF